A selection of T cell receptor beta chains follows, all from one sample in a study of blood T cell repertoires in COVID-19. Sequenced by immunoSEQ multiplex PCR; TCRdb stores in-frame clones only, minus some. This sample yields around 330,000 clones, of which roughly 88% are seen a single time; 1.5% to 2% belongs to the top ten. Material for sequencing was peripheral blood. The source of these receptors is a woman aged 25 to 39 with COVID-19, enrolled during active disease. The CDR3 runs from the conserved cysteine through the conserved F or W.

V gene	CDR3 length	J gene	CDR3 protein
TRBV10-3	16	TRBJ2-2	CATKPSTGKNTGELFF
TRBV12-3/TRBV12-4	12	TRBJ1-1	CASSSGQFRAFF
TRBV3-1/TRBV3-2	13	TRBJ2-4	CASSLGTSGIQYF
TRBV11-2	12	TRBJ1-3	CASSYTRNTIYF
TRBV29-1	12	TRBJ1-2	CSVMTANYGYTF
TRBV3-1/TRBV3-2	15	TRBJ2-1	CASSQASSGYNEQFF
TRBV27	15	TRBJ2-5	CASAFSGGIGETQYF
TRBV6-4	16	TRBJ1-5	CAISGTYSSGGQPQHF
TRBV5-6	15	TRBJ1-1	CASSLWLSMNTEAFF
TRBV4-1	15	TRBJ1-5	CASSQDISSYQPQHF